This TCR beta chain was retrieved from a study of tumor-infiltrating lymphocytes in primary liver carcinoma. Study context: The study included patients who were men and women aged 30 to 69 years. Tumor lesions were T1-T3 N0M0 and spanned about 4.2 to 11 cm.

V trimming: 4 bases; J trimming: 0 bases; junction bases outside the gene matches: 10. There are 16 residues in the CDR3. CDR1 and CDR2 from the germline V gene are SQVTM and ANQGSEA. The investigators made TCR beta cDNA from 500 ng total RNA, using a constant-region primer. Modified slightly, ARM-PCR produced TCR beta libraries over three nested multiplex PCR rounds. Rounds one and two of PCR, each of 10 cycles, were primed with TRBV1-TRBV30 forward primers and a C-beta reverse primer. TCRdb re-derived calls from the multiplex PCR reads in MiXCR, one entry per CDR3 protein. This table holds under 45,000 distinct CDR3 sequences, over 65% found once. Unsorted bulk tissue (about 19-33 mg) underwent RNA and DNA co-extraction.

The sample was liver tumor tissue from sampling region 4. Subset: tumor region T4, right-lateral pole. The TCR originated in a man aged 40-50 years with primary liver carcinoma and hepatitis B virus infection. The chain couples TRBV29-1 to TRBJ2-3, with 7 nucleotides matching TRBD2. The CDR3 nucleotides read TGCAGCGTTGCTACCACTTCTAGCGGAAGCACAGATACGCAGTATTTT. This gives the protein CSVATTSSGSTDTQYF.